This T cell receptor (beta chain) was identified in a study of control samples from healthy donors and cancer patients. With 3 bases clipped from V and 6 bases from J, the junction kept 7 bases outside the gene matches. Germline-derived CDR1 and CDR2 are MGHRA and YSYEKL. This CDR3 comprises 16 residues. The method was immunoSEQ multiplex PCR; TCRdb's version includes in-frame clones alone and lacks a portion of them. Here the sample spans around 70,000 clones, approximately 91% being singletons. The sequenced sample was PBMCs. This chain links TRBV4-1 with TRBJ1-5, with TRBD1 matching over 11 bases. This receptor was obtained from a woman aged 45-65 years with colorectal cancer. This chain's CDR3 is CASSHSGTGGIQPQHF. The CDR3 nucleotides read TGCGCCAGCAGCCACTCCGGGACAGGGGGAATTCAGCCCCAGCATTTT.